The source of this T cell receptor beta chain is a study of OX40 agonist ivuxolimab in advanced cancers. Turning to the study itself: Dose-escalation subjects each had hepatocellular carcinoma, melanoma, renal cell or head and neck cancer. General study points: In a subset of nonresponders, normalized T-cell clonal expansion was also low. Determination of antigen specificity was not performed for the expanded peripheral T cells. At 0.1 to 3.0 mg/kg and by week 6, CD4+ and CD8+ T cells in the blood had expanded clonally.

On this clone itself: Its specificity is unknown.

Clones were read by immunoSEQ multiplex PCR, and TCRdb kept only the in-frame ones, dropping some. Of about 35,000 clones in the sample, roughly 80% were seen once. Germline values: CDR1 MNHNS, CDR2 SASEGT. V lost 8 bases and J lost 4, with 18 bases in between. This CDR3 has 15 amino acids. The material sequenced was CD4+ or CD8+ T cells sorted from blood, taken in a trial of the OX40 agonist ivuxolimab. J is TRBJ2-1 and V is TRBV6-1; D remains ambiguous. This receptor was obtained from an adult with an advanced solid tumor such as melanoma, head and neck, liver or kidney cancer. The CDR3 DNA reads TGTGCCAGCGGAAAGGACCCGATGGGGTACAATGAGCAGTTCTTC. The encoded protein is CASGKDPMGYNEQFF.